This TCR beta chain was recorded in a study of control samples from healthy donors and cancer patients. V dropped 0 bases and J dropped 6 bases, with 11 bases sitting between them. This CDR3 spans 15 amino acids. Looked up from germline, CDR1 is MNHEY and CDR2 is SMNVEV (reference sequence). Repertoires were generated with immunoSEQ multiplex PCR, while TCRdb's copy carries only in-frame clones and drops some. The sample contains around 70,000 clones, 89% of which appear only once. This clonotype was sampled from a woman in her 50s with colorectal cancer. The J gene is TRBJ2-2, the V gene TRBV27; D ambiguous. The source material was PBMCs. DNA for the CDR3: TGTGCCAGCAGTTTATCTCCCCCTTATCCCGGGGAGCTGTTTTTT. Its protein is CASSLSPPYPGELFF.